These T cell receptor beta chains were read from a single sample in a study of blood T cells in healthy people across ages. TCRdb redid the calling of the 5' RACE reads with MiXCR, one entry per CDR3 protein. The top ten clones hold 6.5% to 8.5% of a sample with 1.5 million to 2 million distinct CDR3 sequences, roughly 27% of them seen once. Source material: blood. The receptors were sampled from a woman aged 25 to 45 in good health. Each CDR3 is given with its conserved first and last residue. Each record gives: D gene, J gene, clone size, V gene, CDR3 DNA, CDR3 protein. The D gene is left open where the match is weak. Clone size is stated in some rows and not others, as once, few, many or a class when expanded.

TRBD2,TRBJ2-5,few,TRBV14,TGTGCCAGCAGCCATCTCCGACTAGCGGGAAGGGAGACCCAGTACTTC,CASSHLRLAGRETQYF
TRBD1,TRBJ2-1,few,TRBV5-1,TGCGCCAGCAGCTCGGAAAACAGGGGGTACGGGTCCTACAATGAGCAGTTCTTC,CASSSENRGYGSYNEQFF
.,TRBJ2-6,.,TRBV27,TGTGCCAGCACGACAGCGGCTGGGGCCAACGTCCTGACTTTC,CASTTAAGANVLTF
TRBD1,TRBJ2-7,many,TRBV5-1,TGCGCCAGCAGATTGGGACAGAGCTCCTACGAGCAGTACTTC,CASRLGQSSYEQYF
TRBD2,TRBJ2-3,.,TRBV7-9,TGTGCCAGCAGCCGAAGCCTAGGGACTAGCGTCACAGATACGCAGTATTTT,CASSRSLGTSVTDTQYF
.,TRBJ1-5,.,TRBV4-1,TGCGCCATCAGCCCGGCGGCGGGAGCGGGCCAGCCCCAGCATTTT,CAISPAAGAGQPQHF
.,TRBJ1-1,few,TRBV12-3/TRBV12-4,TGTGCCAGCAGTGCCCCCATCAGGGGCGGTGAAGCTTTCTTT,CASSAPIRGGEAFF
TRBD1,TRBJ2-5,few,TRBV12-3/TRBV12-4,TGTGCCAGCCGGGACAGGTCTGAGGAGACCCAGTACTTC,CASRDRSEETQYF
TRBD2,TRBJ2-1,.,TRBV5-1,TGCGCCAGCAGGGGGACTAGCGGGAGCCTTCTCAATGAGCAGTTCTTC,CASRGTSGSLLNEQFF
TRBD1,TRBJ2-7,few,TRBV28,TGTGCCAGCGGGACAGGACCCCTCTACGAGCAGTACTTC,CASGTGPLYEQYF
.,TRBJ2-7,.,TRBV7-9,TGTGCCAGCGCACAAGGGACGGGAACCTACGAGCAGTACTTC,CASAQGTGTYEQYF
.,TRBJ2-4,.,TRBV20-1,TGCAGTGCCGGAGGGTCCCGGGGTGAGCAGTACTTC,CSAGGSRGEQYF
.,TRBJ1-5,few,TRBV10-3,TGTGCCATCAGTGAGCGGGGTCTGAATCAGCCCCAGCATTTT,CAISERGLNQPQHF
.,TRBJ1-1,few,TRBV5-1,TGCGCCAGCAGCCAGGGACCGCTTAACACTGAAGCTTTCTTT,CASSQGPLNTEAFF
TRBD2,TRBJ2-7,many,TRBV6-5,TGTGCCAGCAGTTACGTGGGACTAGCGGACCCTGAGCAGTACTTC,CASSYVGLADPEQYF
TRBD1,TRBJ1-2,few,TRBV4-3,TGCGCCAGCAGCCAAGACCGAGGGGGACAGGCTTATGGCTACACCTTC,CASSQDRGGQAYGYTF
.,TRBJ1-3,few,TRBV29-1,TGCAGCGCCAACTCTGGAAACACCATATATTTT,CSANSGNTIYF
.,TRBJ1-2,.,TRBV7-2,TGTGCCAGCAGCCGTCCCGGGGGGCCGGGCGGGTTGAGTGGCTACACCTTC,CASSRPGGPGGLSGYTF
.,TRBJ1-1,.,TRBV11-2,TGTGCCAGCAGCTTAATAAAGGGTATGAACACTGAAGCTTTCTTT,CASSLIKGMNTEAFF
.,TRBJ1-2,few,TRBV20-1,TGCAGTTCTTTGGACGGTTCAAGCTATGGCTACACCTTC,CSSLDGSSYGYTF
.,TRBJ2-3,.,TRBV11-2,TGTGCCAGCGGTAGAGGAGGGGGCGAGACAGATACGCAGTATTTT,CASGRGGGETDTQYF
TRBD1,TRBJ2-7,many,TRBV29-1,TGCAGCGTTGAAGGGGACAGGGGACGAGAGCAGTACTTC,CSVEGDRGREQYF
.,TRBJ2-1,.,TRBV20-1,TGCAGTGCTAGAGATCCACAGGGCCGCGAGAAGAGGGATGAGCAGTTCTTC,CSARDPQGREKRDEQFF
TRBD1,TRBJ1-5,.,TRBV28,TGTGCCAGCAGTTTAAGGGGGACAGGCGATCAGCCCCAGCATTTT,CASSLRGTGDQPQHF
.,TRBJ1-1,.,TRBV4-3,TGCGCCAGCAGCCAAGATATGTCGGGGGGGTCAAACACTGAAGCTTTCTTT,CASSQDMSGGSNTEAFF
.,TRBJ2-4,.,TRBV7-9,TGTGCCAGCAGCTTCCTAGGGCAGGCAGCCAAAAACATTCAGTACTTC,CASSFLGQAAKNIQYF
TRBD1,TRBJ1-2,few,TRBV12-3/TRBV12-4,TGTGCCAGCACTAACCCCGGACAGGGTGGCTACACCTTC,CASTNPGQGGYTF
TRBD1,TRBJ1-2,few,TRBV6-5,TGTGCCAGCAGTGGACAGGGATATGTCTACACCTTC,CASSGQGYVYTF
.,TRBJ2-7,few,TRBV9,TGTGCCAGCAGCGTAGATCCTTCTACCTACGAGCAGTACTTC,CASSVDPSTYEQYF
.,TRBJ2-7,many,TRBV5-5,TGTGCCAGCCTAACGACCCACAATCCCTACGAGCAGTACTTC,CASLTTHNPYEQYF
.,TRBJ2-5,few,TRBV15,TGTGCCACCAGCAGTGACAACTATGCGGGGCAAGAGACCCAGTACTTC,CATSSDNYAGQETQYF
TRBD2,TRBJ2-7,many,TRBV12-3/TRBV12-4,TGTGCCACCAGTAGCGGGAACAACTACGAGCAGTACTTC,CATSSGNNYEQYF
.,TRBJ1-2,.,TRBV5-6,TGTGCCAGCAGCTCCGAGGAAGGGGATAACTATGGCTACACCTTC,CASSSEEGDNYGYTF
TRBD1,TRBJ2-1,few,TRBV5-1,TGCGCCAGCAGCCCACGGACAGGGGTGAGGAATGAGCAGTTCTTC,CASSPRTGVRNEQFF
.,TRBJ1-6,.,TRBV20-1,TGCAGTGTTCGACAGACGCCTAATTCACCCCTCCACTTT,CSVRQTPNSPLHF
TRBD1,TRBJ2-7,few,TRBV7-9,TGTGCCAGCGGATTACAGGGGCGACAGTACTTC,CASGLQGRQYF
.,TRBJ2-1,few,TRBV5-1,TGCGCCAGCAGCTTGGGACCCGGGGCCGTGTCCTACAATGAGCAGTTCTTC,CASSLGPGAVSYNEQFF
TRBD2,TRBJ2-1,few,TRBV6-1,TGTGCCAGCAGAGAAGCGGGGGCCCCCTACAATGAGCAGTTCTTC,CASREAGAPYNEQFF
TRBD1,TRBJ2-2,.,TRBV9,TGTGCCAGCAGCGTTCTGGGGGACAGGGGCGGCACCGGGGAGCTGTTTTTT,CASSVLGDRGGTGELFF
TRBD1,TRBJ2-1,.,TRBV2,TGTGCCAGCAGTAGACAGGGGGCGAAGGAGCAGTTCTTC,CASSRQGAKEQFF
.,TRBJ2-7,once,TRBV4-3,TGCGCCAGCAGCCCTCAGAGGACAAACTGCGAGCAGTACTTC,CASSPQRTNCEQYF
TRBD1,TRBJ2-7,many,TRBV7-2,TGTGCCAGCAGCTTAATGGGACAGGGGTCCCACGAGCAGTACTTC,CASSLMGQGSHEQYF
TRBD2,TRBJ2-7,few,TRBV13,TGTGCCAGCAGACCAGGACTAGCGGGGCTAGACGAGCAGTACTTC,CASRPGLAGLDEQYF
.,TRBJ1-1,.,TRBV19,TGTGCCAGTAGATTCCGCTCTGAGACATTCACTGAAGCTTTCTTT,CASRFRSETFTEAFF
.,TRBJ2-4,few,TRBV5-1,TGCGCCAGCAGCTTGGAGTCGGGGGCTGACATTCAGTACTTC,CASSLESGADIQYF
.,TRBJ2-1,.,TRBV6-1,TGTGCCAGCAGCAAAGCGGAGGGTTATCCCTACAATGAGCAGTTCTTC,CASSKAEGYPYNEQFF
.,TRBJ2-5,.,TRBV6-1,TGTGCCAGCGAGGGGGGCCCTTTGAGGGACCAGTACTTC,CASEGGPLRDQYF
.,TRBJ2-1,many,TRBV11-2,TGTGCCAGCAGCTTAGTAATCGGGACCGCCCGGGAGCAGTTCTTC,CASSLVIGTAREQFF